The source of this T cell receptor (beta chain) is a study of vaccination and CD4 T cells after COVID-19. Overall study context: There were two doses of either BNT162b2 or mRNA-1273 vaccine given to participants. Overlapping spike peptides served as the stimulus for the cells. These peptides came from SARS-CoV-2 and from the common cold coronaviruses HCoV-NL63, HCoV-OC43 and HCoV-229E.

Noted treatment: approximately nine-day PBMC culture with coronavirus spike peptide pools or control peptides (ViraFEST assay). Germline CDR1 SGHRS, CDR2 YFSETQ. The V and J ends lost 4 bases and 5 bases, in that order; junction bases with no gene match: 11. This CDR3 is built from 16 residues. Cultured CD4+ T-cell DNA underwent Oncomine TCR Beta short-read sequencing. Via MiXCR, TCRdb re-called the PCR reads, giving one row per CDR3 protein. This table has more than 12,000 distinct CDR3 sequences, about 48% appearing once. A remark on this clonotype: Antigen specificity is unknown.

The clonotype was recovered from a human donor who had recovered from COVID-19. The chain joins TRBV5-1 to TRBJ2-4; 8 bases map to TRBD1. The sequencing here drew on CD4+ T cells from blood, cultured in vitro, taken before SARS-CoV-2 vaccination. The CDR3 coding sequence is TGCGCCAGCAGCCTAACTGACAGGGGAGACCAAAACATTCAGTACTTC. Translating gives CASSLTDRGDQNIQYF.